These 17 T cell receptor beta chains originate from one sample sequenced in a study of T cell responses to AZD1222 COVID-19 vaccine. The method was immunoSEQ multiplex PCR; TCRdb's version includes in-frame clones alone and lacks a portion of them. Of under 150,000 clones in the sample, approximately 92% were seen once. The source material was peripheral blood, sampled 28 days after the second AZD1222 dose. The receptor source for this set is an adult who received the AZD1222 COVID-19 vaccine.

The chain recombines TRBV9 with TRBJ1-3; D is uncertain. CDR3 length equals 14 residues. Per germline, CDR1 SGDLS and CDR2 YYNGEE. Deletions cut 6 bases from V and 2 bases from J, with 12 bases between. The CDR3 coding sequence is TGTGCCAGCACCCGGGAGGGTGCTGGAAACACCATATATTTT. Translating it yields CASTREGAGNTIYF.

CDR3 residues: CASSPGGTVTEAFF. Here the CDR3 DNA reads TGTGCCAGCAGCCCGGGGGGGACTGTCACTGAAGCTTTCTTT. This rearrangement joins TRBV7-2 to TRBJ1-1, with a tentative D call TRBD1 (5 bases). In germline, CDR1 is SGHTA, CDR2 FQGNSA. V was clipped by 5 bases and J by 4 bases, with 14 bases between them. The CDR3 spans 14 residues.

V usage is TRBV6-2 or TRBV6-3 and J usage is TRBJ1-1; D remains ambiguous. Trimming took off 5 bases at V and 11 bases at J, with 15 bases between the two ends. Per germline, CDR1 MNHEY and CDR2 SVGEGT. The CDR3 runs 12 residues. For the CDR3, the DNA is TGTGCCAGCAGTGGATACATGGCGGGGGCTTTCTTT. Its protein is CASSGYMAGAFF.

This chain links TRBV7-9 with TRBJ2-5, with D possibly being TRBD1 or TRBD2 (6 bases each). The CDR3 spans 12 residues. Deletions cut 6 bases from V and 5 bases from J, with 10 bases between. The germline CDR1 and CDR2 sequences are SEHNR and FQNEAQ (reference sequence). This CDR3 is CASRGGMETQYF. CDR3 coding DNA: TGTGCCAGCAGGGGGGGCATGGAGACCCAGTACTTC.

This sequence joins TRBV18 and TRBJ1-3; D gene unclear. This CDR3 contains 15 residues. Germline V gives CDR1 KGHSH, CDR2 LQKENI. Trimming took 3 bases from V and 0 from J, leaving 9 bases between them. For the CDR3, the DNA is TGTGCCAGCTCACCTATGGAGGTCTCTGGAAACACCATATATTTT. It translates to CASSPMEVSGNTIYF.

This sequence joins TRBV9 and TRBJ2-2, with D hard to call. This CDR3 contains 15 residues. With 4 bases removed from V and 4 bases from J, the gap between germline ends came to 14 bases. From germline, CDR1 is SGDLS and CDR2 YYNGEE. This chain's CDR3 is CASSRGPGGTGELFF. DNA of the CDR3: TGTGCCAGCAGCCGAGGACCTGGTGGCACCGGGGAGCTGTTTTTT.

The chain has TRBV11-3 and TRBJ2-5; 14 bases line up with TRBD2. The CDR3 is 16 amino acids. Germline trimming cut 3 bases from V and 1 base from J; bases unmatched to any gene: 1. Per germline, CDR1 SGHNT and CDR2 YENEEA. CDR3 coding DNA: TGTGCCAGCAGCTTGACTAGCGGGGGGGCCCAAGAGACCCAGTACTTC. Its translation is CASSLTSGGAQETQYF.

This clone was detected only a few times. The chain recombines TRBV7-3 with TRBJ2-5; D is ambiguous. The V end lost 2 bases, the J end lost 5 bases, and 12 bases lay between the germline ends. Germline CDR1 SGHTA, CDR2 FQGTGA. The CDR3 runs to 14 residues. Here the CDR3 DNA reads TGTGCCAGCAGCTTAGCAGGTCATTCGGAGACCCAGTACTTC. Translated: CASSLAGHSETQYF.

This clone was picked up one time. The V gene is TRBV9, the J gene TRBJ1-1; D is possibly TRBD1 (5 bases). Trimming cost V 6 bases and J 4 bases, with 25 bases left between them. CDR3 size: 17 residues. Germline lookup yields CDR1 SGDLS and CDR2 YYNGEE. CDR3 coding DNA: TGTGCCAGCAACCCTCTGGGGACGGGAGTGAGGGGCACTGAAGCTTTCTTT. Its protein product is CASNPLGTGVRGTEAFF.

The chain employs TRBV5-1 and TRBJ1-1; possible D gene TRBD1, 5 bases. V lost 1 base and J lost 3, with 13 bases in between. The CDR3 covers 15 residues. Germline CDR1 SGHRS, CDR2 YFSETQ. Here the CDR3 DNA reads TGCGCCAGCAGCTTGAGAGGGGACGGGTACACTGAAGCTTTCTTT. Residues: CASSLRGDGYTEAFF.

The chain employs TRBV5-1 and TRBJ2-3, with unresolved D. This CDR3 region has 13 residues. The V and J ends lost 2 bases and 3 bases respectively, with 7 bases between them. CDR1 is SGHRS and CDR2 is YFSETQ in the germline V gene. The CDR3 DNA reads as TGCGCCAGCAGCTTAGGCCCGACAGATACGCAGTATTTT. This gives the protein CASSLGPTDTQYF.

The rearrangement uses TRBV6-5 and TRBJ2-7, with a tentative D call TRBD1 (5 bases). Trimming took 7 bases from V and 0 from J, leaving 7 bases between them. From germline, CDR1 is MNHEY and CDR2 SVGAGI. CDR3 length equals 12 residues. In DNA form, the CDR3 reads TGTGCCAGCATAGACAGCTCCTACGAGCAGTACTTC. This sequence encodes CASIDSSYEQYF.

The CDR3 nucleotides read TGTGCCAGTAGTCCGGGGTTGGGAAGTTCACCCCTCCACTTT. This gives the protein CASSPGLGSSPLHF. V usage is TRBV19 and J usage is TRBJ1-6; D uncertain. CDR1 is LNHDA and CDR2 is SQIVND in the germline V gene (reference sequence). The V end was cut by 5 bases, the J end by 9 bases, with 14 bases between. The CDR3 length is 14 residues.

This clone was seen more than once but under ten times. This chain joins TRBV6-2 or TRBV6-3 and TRBJ1-5; D is uncertain. The ends were cut back, 0 bases at V and 4 bases at J, with 7 bases in the middle. Germline loops: CDR1 MNHEY, CDR2 SVGEGT. This CDR3 contains 14 residues. In DNA, the CDR3 is TGTGCCAGCAGTTACTCGATCCAGAATCAGCCCCAGCATTTT. Translated, it gives CASSYSIQNQPQHF.

This clone has more than one count but fewer than ten. The V and J genes are TRBV6-5 and TRBJ2-1, with 9 bases identical to TRBD2. CDR1 and CDR2 from the germline V gene are MNHEY and SVGAGI. The CDR3 totals 14 residues. With V trimmed by 7 bases and J by 9 bases, 10 bases remained unmatched. The CDR3 reads CASMLTPSGAEQFF. As DNA, the CDR3 is TGTGCCAGCATGCTTACGCCTAGCGGGGCTGAGCAGTTCTTC.

This chain connects TRBV19 to TRBJ1-2; TRBD1 matches at 9 bases. The CDR3 is 14 residues long. Germline-derived CDR1 and CDR2 are LNHDA and SQIVND (reference sequence). The V and J ends lost 5 bases and 7 bases, in that order; junction bases with no gene match: 8. The CDR3 sequence: CASSGTGSLGGYTF. CDR3 DNA: TGTGCCAGTAGTGGGACAGGGTCGCTTGGTGGCTACACCTTC.

The CDR3 region is CASSLTGDGAQYF. As DNA, the CDR3 is TGTGCCAGCAGCTTAACGGGGGACGGGGCCCAGTACTTC. The chain couples TRBV7-3 to TRBJ2-5; either TRBD1 or TRBD2 may fit D (5 bases each). The CDR3 is 13 residues long. The V gene's germline CDR1 is SGHTA and CDR2 FQGTGA. Trimming stripped 0 bases from V and 9 bases from J, with 11 bases between.